This is a list of T cell receptor beta chains from one sample in a study of cytomegalovirus exposure and HLA in healthy donors. The protocol was immunoSEQ multiplex PCR, while the TCRdb copy is restricted to in-frame clones and leaves out a portion. The repertoire holds 35,000 to 50,000 clones, with 50% as singletons. Sequenced material: PBMCs. These receptors were collected from a human donor in good health. Each CDR3 is given with its conserved first and last residue. Fields, in order: D gene, J gene, CDR3 length, clone size, V gene, CDR3 protein, CDR3 DNA. D genes are given only for firm matches. Size values are once, few and many counts, or a class for expanded clones, and some rows have none.

.,TRBJ1-5,16,.,TRBV4-3,CASSQGEGGHNQPQHF,TGCGCCAGCAGCCAAGGGGAAGGGGGTCACAATCAGCCCCAGCATTTT
.,TRBJ2-1,15,.,TRBV7-3,CASSLSSSTYNEQFF,TGTGCCAGCAGCTTGTCTAGCAGTACCTACAATGAGCAGTTCTTC
.,TRBJ1-1,13,.,TRBV6-5,CASSLTGSTEAFF,TGTGCCAGCAGTCTTACAGGGTCCACTGAAGCTTTCTTT
TRBD1,TRBJ2-3,12,.,TRBV7-9,CATRDRVDTQYF,TGTGCCACCCGAGACAGGGTAGATACGCAGTATTTT
TRBD1,TRBJ2-2,15,.,TRBV5-1,CASSVDRGSSGELFF,TGCGCCAGCAGCGTGGACAGGGGTAGTTCCGGGGAGCTGTTTTTT
.,TRBJ2-3,15,.,TRBV25-1,CASRRDRPCTDTQYF,TGTGCCAGCAGGCGGGACAGACCTTGCACAGATACGCAGTATTTT
.,TRBJ2-2,15,.,TRBV14,CASSHRIRNTGELFF,TGTGCCAGCAGCCACAGGATCCGGAACACCGGGGAGCTGTTTTTT
TRBD1,TRBJ2-7,15,.,TRBV4-2,CASSRPGQGVHEQYF,TGTGCCAGCAGCCGACCGGGACAGGGCGTCCACGAGCAGTACTTC
TRBD2,TRBJ2-3,16,.,TRBV4-2,CASSQGTSGYTDTQYF,TGTGCCAGCAGCCAGGGGACTAGCGGCTACACAGATACGCAGTATTTT
.,TRBJ1-3,15,few,TRBV28,CASSLWGQGGNTIYF,TGTGCCAGCAGTTTATGGGGACAAGGTGGAAACACCATATATTTT
.,TRBJ2-7,13,.,TRBV4-3,CASSQGQGFEQYF,TGCGCCAGCAGCCAAGGTCAGGGGTTCGAGCAGTACTTC
.,TRBJ1-1,14,.,TRBV7-8,CASSLARHPTEAFF,TGTGCCAGCAGCTTAGCAAGACACCCCACTGAAGCTTTCTTT
TRBD1,TRBJ1-1,15,few,TRBV18,CASSPPPGQGTQAFF,TGTGCCAGCTCACCACCTCCGGGACAGGGAACCCAAGCTTTCTTT
TRBD1,TRBJ1-5,16,few,TRBV7-2,CASSGSTGGPNQPQHF,TGTGCCAGCAGCGGAAGCACAGGGGGCCCCAATCAGCCCCAGCATTTT
TRBD1,TRBJ1-5,14,.,TRBV7-8,CASSLTGWHQPQHF,TGTGCCAGCAGCTTGACAGGGTGGCATCAGCCCCAGCATTTT
.,TRBJ1-1,14,few,TRBV19,CASSSGGRGTEAFF,TGTGCCAGTAGTTCGGGGGGACGCGGCACTGAAGCTTTCTTT
TRBD1,TRBJ2-3,15,.,TRBV29-1,CSGTTGGRPSGTQYF,TGCAGCGGCACTACAGGGGGTCGCCCGTCAGGAACGCAGTATTTT
TRBD2,TRBJ2-3,15,.,TRBV4-2,CASSQERGGLDTQYF,TGTGCCAGCAGCCAGGAACGGGGGGGACTAGATACGCAGTATTTT
.,TRBJ1-4,15,.,TRBV6-5,CASSSTGKSHEKLFF,TGTGCCAGCAGTAGTACAGGGAAGTCGCATGAAAAACTGTTTTTT
.,TRBJ1-1,14,few,TRBV19,CASSMAQGRAEAFF,TGTGCCAGTAGTATGGCGCAGGGTAGGGCTGAAGCTTTCTTT
TRBD1,TRBJ2-1,14,.,TRBV7-2,CASSSGTGMNEQFF,TGTGCCAGCAGCAGTGGGACAGGGATGAATGAGCAGTTCTTC
.,TRBJ2-7,15,few,TRBV7-2,CASSLASPLSYEQYF,TGTGCCAGCAGCTTAGCAAGCCCGCTCTCCTACGAGCAGTACTTC
.,TRBJ2-4,16,.,TRBV23-1,CASSQVYGVAKNIQYF,TGCGCCAGCAGTCAGGTATACGGGGTAGCCAAAAACATTCAGTACTTC
.,TRBJ1-2,13,once,TRBV30,CAWIRGTRYGYTF,TGTGCCTGGATTAGGGGCACGCGCTATGGCTACACCTTC
.,TRBJ1-6,15,.,TRBV25-1,CASRDAQGGGSPLHF,TGTGCCAGCCGGGATGCACAGGGTGGAGGATCACCCCTCCACTTT
.,TRBJ1-1,11,.,TRBV20-1,CSASGNTEAFF,TGCAGTGCTAGCGGGAACACTGAAGCTTTCTTT
TRBD1,TRBJ1-1,16,.,TRBV4-3,CASSHITGQGDTEAFF,TGCGCCAGCAGCCACATCACTGGACAGGGGGACACTGAAGCTTTCTTT
.,TRBJ1-5,13,.,TRBV21-1,CASSKEGGEPQHF,TGTGCCAGCAGCAAAGAGGGAGGGGAGCCCCAGCATTTT
.,TRBJ1-2,14,.,TRBV5-5,CASSSSSTGYGYTF,TGTGCCAGCAGCTCTTCTTCGACGGGTTATGGCTACACCTTC
TRBD1,TRBJ1-3,14,.,TRBV7-9,CASSLGQGGNTIYF,TGTGCCAGCAGCCTGGGACAGGGAGGAAACACCATATATTTT
TRBD2,TRBJ2-1,16,few,TRBV28,CASRGSGGDYNDPEFF,TGTGCCAGCAGAGGGAGCGGGGGGGATTACAATGATCCGGAGTTCTTC
.,TRBJ1-1,16,.,TRBV29-1,CSTGEGLTGENTEAFF,TGCAGCACCGGGGAGGGATTGACGGGGGAGAACACTGAAGCTTTCTTT
.,TRBJ2-5,15,.,TRBV11-1,CASSPGGGQKETQYF,TGTGCCAGCAGCCCAGGTGGGGGACAAAAAGAGACCCAGTACTTC
TRBD1,TRBJ1-2,14,.,TRBV5-1,CASRNTGTGDGYTF,TGCGCCAGCAGGAACACCGGGACAGGGGACGGCTACACCTTC
TRBD1,TRBJ2-7,16,few,TRBV7-3,CASSFAGTGALTEQYF,TGTGCCAGCAGCTTCGCCGGGACAGGGGCCCTTACCGAGCAGTACTTC